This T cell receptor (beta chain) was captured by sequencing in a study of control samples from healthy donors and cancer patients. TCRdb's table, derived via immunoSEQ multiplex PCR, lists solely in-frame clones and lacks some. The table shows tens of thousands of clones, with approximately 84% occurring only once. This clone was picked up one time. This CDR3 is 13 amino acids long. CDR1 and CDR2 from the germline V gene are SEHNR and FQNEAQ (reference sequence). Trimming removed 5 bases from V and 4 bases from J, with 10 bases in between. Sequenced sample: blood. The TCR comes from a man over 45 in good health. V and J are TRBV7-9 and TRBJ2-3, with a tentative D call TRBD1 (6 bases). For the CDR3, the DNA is TGTGCCAGCAGCCCGGACAGTTCAGATACGCAGTATTTT. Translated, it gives CASSPDSSDTQYF. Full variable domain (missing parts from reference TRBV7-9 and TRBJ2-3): DTGVSQNPRHKITKRGQNVTFRCDPISEHNRLYWYRQTLGQGPEFLTYFQNEAQLEKSRLLSDRFSAERPKGSFSTLEIQRTEQGDSAMYLCASSPDSSDTQYFGPGTRLTVL.